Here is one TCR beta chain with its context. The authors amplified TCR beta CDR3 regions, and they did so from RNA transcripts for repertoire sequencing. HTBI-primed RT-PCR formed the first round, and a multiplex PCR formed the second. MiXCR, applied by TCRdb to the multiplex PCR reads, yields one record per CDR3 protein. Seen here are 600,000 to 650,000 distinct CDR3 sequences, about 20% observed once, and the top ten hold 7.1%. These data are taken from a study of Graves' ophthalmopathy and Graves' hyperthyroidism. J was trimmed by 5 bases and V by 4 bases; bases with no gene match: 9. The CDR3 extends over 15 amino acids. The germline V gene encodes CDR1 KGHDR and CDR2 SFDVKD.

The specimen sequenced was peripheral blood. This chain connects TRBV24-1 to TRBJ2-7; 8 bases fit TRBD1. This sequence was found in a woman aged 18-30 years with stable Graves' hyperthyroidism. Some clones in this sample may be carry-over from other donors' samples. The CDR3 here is CATSDPRRQGNEQYF. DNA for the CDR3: TGTGCCACCAGTGACCCAAGACGACAGGGGAACGAGCAGTACTTC.